Following are 8 T cell receptor beta chains from one sample sequenced in a study of blood T cell repertoires in COVID-19. Sequencing used immunoSEQ multiplex PCR; TCRdb keeps in-frame clones, though not all of them. Of some 90,000 clones in the sample, 70% to 90% were seen once. The sequencing sample was made of peripheral blood. These TCRs come from a human donor in a cohort sampled during active COVID-19.

The V gene is TRBV11-2, the J gene TRBJ2-7; TRBD1 aligns across 7 bases. Per the germline V gene, CDR1 is SGHAT and CDR2 is FQNNGV. Unmatched junction bases numbered 7, after V lost 5 bases and J lost 0 bases. The CDR3 length is 15 residues. CDR3 in DNA: TGTGCCAGCAGCAACGTACAGGGGTCCTCCTACGAGCAGTACTTC. It is translated as CASSNVQGSSYEQYF. Supplemented by reference TRBV11-2 and TRBJ2-7, the full variable domain reads EAGVAQSPRYKIIEKRQSVAFWCNPISGHATLYWYQQILGQGPKLLIQFQNNGVVDDSQLPKDRFSAERLKGVDSTLKIQPAKLEDSAVYLCASSNVQGSSYEQYFGPGTRLTVT.

The genes are TRBV20-1 and TRBJ1-2; D remains unclear. With 3 bases removed from V and 4 bases from J, the gap between germline ends came to 12 bases. The V gene's germline CDR1 is DFQATT and CDR2 SNEGSKA (reference sequence). The CDR3 contains 13 residues. CDR3 in amino acids: CSASTGLSYGYTF. DNA of the CDR3: TGCAGTGCTAGTACGGGTTTGAGCTATGGCTACACCTTC.

Written as DNA, the CDR3 is TGTGCCTGGAGTAGAGCGGACCCCACAGATACGCAGTATTTT. Translation gives CAWSRADPTDTQYF. This chain links TRBV30 with TRBJ2-3; D possibly corresponds to TRBD2 (5 bases). The germline V and J ends were trimmed by 2 bases and 2 bases, with 11 bases remaining between them. Germline CDR1 is GTSNPN and CDR2 is SVGIG (reference sequence). This CDR3 comprises 14 residues. The full variable domain, its missing parts supplied by reference TRBV30 and TRBJ2-3, is SQTIHQWPATLVQPVGSPLSLECTVEGTSNPNLYWYRQAAGRGLQLLFYSVGIGQISSEVPQNLSASRPQDRQFILSSKKLLLSDSGFYLCAWSRADPTDTQYFGPGTRLTVL.

The rearrangement links TRBV29-1 to TRBJ2-1, with D possibly TRBD2 on 7 matching bases. Trimming pared 4 bases from V and 12 bases from J, leaving 22 bases between. Germline V gene data show CDR1 as SQVTM and CDR2 as ANQGSEA. The CDR3 covers 14 residues. The CDR3 DNA reads TGCAGCGTTGGGGAGGGAGGGGGTGGTATCAGGCAGTTCTTC. It codes for CSVGEGGGGIRQFF.

The chain has TRBV5-1 and TRBJ2-7; possibly TRBD1 for D (6 bases). Germline V CDR1 and CDR2: SGHRS, YFSETQ. CDR3 size: 14 residues. V was trimmed by 0 bases and J by 1 base, leaving 8 bases between them. CDR3 sequence reads: CASSLDRDSYEQYF. The CDR3 DNA sequence: TGCGCCAGCAGCTTGGACAGGGATTCCTACGAGCAGTACTTC.

Regarding this clone: A read error may account for a junction end that differs from germline. V usage is TRBV7-9 and J usage is TRBJ1-1; TRBD1 agrees at 7 bases. The germline V gene encodes CDR1 SEHNR and CDR2 FQNEAQ (reference sequence). The CDR3 is 13 residues long. The CDR3 loop is CASSLAGDSMTPF. CDR3 nucleotide sequence: TGTGCCAGCAGCTTAGCGGGGGACAGTATGACACCTTTT.

This clone was counted a single time. This chain links TRBV2 with TRBJ2-1, with D maybe TRBD1 (5 bases). Looked up from germline, CDR1 is SNHLY and CDR2 is FYNNEI. The CDR3 runs to 13 residues. V lost 4 bases and J lost 9, with 13 bases in between. The CDR3 protein is CASSGVGDVEQFF. The DNA for the CDR3 is TGTGCCAGCAGTGGAGTAGGGGATGTTGAGCAGTTCTTC.

The chain joins TRBV28 to TRBJ2-7; 8 bases align to TRBD2. Trimming at V came to 8 bases and at J to 0 bases, leaving 6 bases not matched to a gene. The V gene's germline CDR1 is MDHEN and CDR2 SYDVKM. The CDR3 consists of 14 residues. The CDR3 nucleotides read TGTGCCAGCTTATTAGCGGGAAGCTCCTACGAGCAGTACTTC. Its protein product is CASLLAGSSYEQYF.